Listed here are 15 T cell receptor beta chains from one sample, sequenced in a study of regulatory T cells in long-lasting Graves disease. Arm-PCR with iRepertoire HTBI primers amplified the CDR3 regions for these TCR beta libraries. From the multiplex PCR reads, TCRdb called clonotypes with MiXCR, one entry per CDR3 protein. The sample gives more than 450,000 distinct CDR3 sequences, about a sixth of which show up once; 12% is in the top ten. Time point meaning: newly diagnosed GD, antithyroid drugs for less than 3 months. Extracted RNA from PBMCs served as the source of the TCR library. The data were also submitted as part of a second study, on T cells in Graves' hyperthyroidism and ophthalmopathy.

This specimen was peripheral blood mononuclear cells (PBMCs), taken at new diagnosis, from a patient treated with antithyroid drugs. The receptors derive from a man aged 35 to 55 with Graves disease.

The CDR3 nucleotides are TGCGCCAGCAGCCCACCTGGTATTACGGTTCAGCCCCAGCATTTT. Its translation: CASSPPGITVQPQHF. The gene calls are TRBV4-1 and TRBJ1-5; D gene ambiguous. V lost 4 bases to trimming and J lost 6 bases, with 16 bases between them. Germline-derived CDR1 and CDR2 are MGHRA and YSYEKL. The CDR3 runs 15 residues.

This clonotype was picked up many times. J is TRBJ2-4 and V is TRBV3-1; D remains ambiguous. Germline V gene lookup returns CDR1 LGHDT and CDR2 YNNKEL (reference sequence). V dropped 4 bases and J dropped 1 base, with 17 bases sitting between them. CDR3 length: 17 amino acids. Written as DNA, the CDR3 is TGTGCCAGCAGCCCAGACTCATCCTCCTGGGCCAAAAACATTCAGTACTTC. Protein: CASSPDSSSWAKNIQYF.

CDR3 bases: TGTGCCATCAGTGAGTCTGGGACAGAGAATTCACCCCTCCACTTT. Amino acids: CAISESGTENSPLHF. The J gene is TRBJ1-6, the V gene TRBV10-3, with 7 bases that match TRBD1. Trimming removed 0 bases from V and 7 bases from J; junction bases left unmatched: 3. Germline V gene sequence: CDR1 ENHRY, CDR2 SYGVKD. CDR3 length: 15 amino acids.

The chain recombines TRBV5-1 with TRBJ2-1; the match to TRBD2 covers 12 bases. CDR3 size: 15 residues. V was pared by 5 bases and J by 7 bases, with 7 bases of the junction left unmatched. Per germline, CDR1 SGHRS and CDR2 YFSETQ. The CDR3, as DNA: TGCGCCAGCAGGCTAGCGGGAGGGTGGATGAATGAGCAGTTCTTC. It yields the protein CASRLAGGWMNEQFF.

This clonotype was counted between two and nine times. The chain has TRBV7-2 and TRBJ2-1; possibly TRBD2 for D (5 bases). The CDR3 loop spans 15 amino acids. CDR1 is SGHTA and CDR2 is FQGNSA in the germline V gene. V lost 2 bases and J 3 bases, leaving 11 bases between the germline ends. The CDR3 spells CASSLNSEIYNEQFF. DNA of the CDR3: TGTGCCAGCAGCTTAAATAGCGAGATCTACAATGAGCAGTTCTTC. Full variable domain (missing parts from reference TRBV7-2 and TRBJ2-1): GAGVSQSPSNKVTEKGKDVELRCDPISGHTALYWYRQSLGQGLEFLIYFQGNSAPDKSGLPSDRFSAERTGGSVSTLTIQRTQQEDSAVYLCASSLNSEIYNEQFFGPGTRLTVL.

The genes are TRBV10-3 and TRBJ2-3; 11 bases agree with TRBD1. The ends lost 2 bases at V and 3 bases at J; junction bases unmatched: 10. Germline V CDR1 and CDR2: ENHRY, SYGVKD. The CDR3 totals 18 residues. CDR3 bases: TGTGCCATCAGTGAGGCGAGACCGGGACAGGGGGGAACAGATACGCAGTATTTT. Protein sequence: CAISEARPGQGGTDTQYF.

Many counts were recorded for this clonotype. CDR3 DNA: TGTGCCAGCAGCCTTCAAGGACAGGGGTATGGCTACACCTTC. Its protein product is CASSLQGQGYGYTF. The J gene is TRBJ1-2, the V gene TRBV28; 9 bases fit TRBD1. Trimming removed 6 bases from V and 5 bases from J; junction bases left unmatched: 7. This CDR3 is built from 14 residues. Per germline, CDR1 MDHEN and CDR2 SYDVKM.

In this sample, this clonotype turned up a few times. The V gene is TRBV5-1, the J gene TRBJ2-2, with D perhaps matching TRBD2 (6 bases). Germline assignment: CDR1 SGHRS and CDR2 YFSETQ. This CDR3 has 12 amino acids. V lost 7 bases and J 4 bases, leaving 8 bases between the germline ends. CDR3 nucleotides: TGCGCCAGCGTGGGGGGCACCGGGGAGCTGTTTTTT. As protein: CASVGGTGELFF.

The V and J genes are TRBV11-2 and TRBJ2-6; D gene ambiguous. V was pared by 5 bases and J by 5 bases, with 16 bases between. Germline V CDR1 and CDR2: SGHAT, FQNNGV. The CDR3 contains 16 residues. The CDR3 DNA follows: TGTGCCAGCAGCCCCCAATTCAGGCGGAGGGCCAACGTCCTGACTTTC. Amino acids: CASSPQFRRRANVLTF.

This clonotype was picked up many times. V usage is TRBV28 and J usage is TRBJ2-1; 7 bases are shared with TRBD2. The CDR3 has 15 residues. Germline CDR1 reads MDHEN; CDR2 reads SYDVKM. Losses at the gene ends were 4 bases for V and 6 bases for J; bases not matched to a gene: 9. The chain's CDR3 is CASSSSGDPLNEQFF. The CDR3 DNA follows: TGTGCCAGCAGTTCCAGCGGGGATCCTCTCAATGAGCAGTTCTTC. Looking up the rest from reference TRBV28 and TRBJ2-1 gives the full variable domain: DVKVTQSSRYLVKRTGEKVFLECVQDMDHENMFWYRQDPGLGLRLIYFSYDVKMKEKGDIPEGYSVSREKKERFSLILESASTNQTSMYLCASSSSGDPLNEQFFGPGTRLTVL.

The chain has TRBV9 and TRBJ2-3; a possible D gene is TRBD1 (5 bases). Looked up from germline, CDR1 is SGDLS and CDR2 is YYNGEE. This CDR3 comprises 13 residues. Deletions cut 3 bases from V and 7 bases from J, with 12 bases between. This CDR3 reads CASSDLNRNTQYF. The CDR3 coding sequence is TGTGCCAGCAGCGACCTTAACAGGAATACGCAGTATTTT.

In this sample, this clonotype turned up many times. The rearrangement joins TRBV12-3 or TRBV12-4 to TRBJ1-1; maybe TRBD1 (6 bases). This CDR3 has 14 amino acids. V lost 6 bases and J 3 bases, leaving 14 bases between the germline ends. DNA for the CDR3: TGTGCCAGCAGGCGGGGACATGACCACACTGAAGCTTTCTTT. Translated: CASRRGHDHTEAFF.

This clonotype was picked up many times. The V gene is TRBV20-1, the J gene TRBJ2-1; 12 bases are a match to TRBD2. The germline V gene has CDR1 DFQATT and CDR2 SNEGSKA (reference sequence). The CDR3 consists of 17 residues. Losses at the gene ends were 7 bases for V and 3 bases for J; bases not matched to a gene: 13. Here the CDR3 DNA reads TGCAGTGTTCCCGGGACTAGCGGGCCTTACCTCTACAATGAGCAGTTCTTC. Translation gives CSVPGTSGPYLYNEQFF.

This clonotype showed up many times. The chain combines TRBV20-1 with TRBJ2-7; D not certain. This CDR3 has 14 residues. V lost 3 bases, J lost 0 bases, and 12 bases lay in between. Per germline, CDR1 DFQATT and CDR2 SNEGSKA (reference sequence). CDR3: CSASGIQSSYEQYF. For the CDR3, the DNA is TGCAGTGCTAGCGGTATCCAGAGCTCCTACGAGCAGTACTTC.

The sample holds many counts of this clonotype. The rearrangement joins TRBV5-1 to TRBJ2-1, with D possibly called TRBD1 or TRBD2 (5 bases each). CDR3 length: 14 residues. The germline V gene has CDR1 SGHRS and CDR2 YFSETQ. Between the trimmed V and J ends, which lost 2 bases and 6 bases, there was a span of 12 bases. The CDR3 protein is CASSFRDPTNEQFF. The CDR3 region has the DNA TGCGCCAGCAGCTTTCGGGACCCCACCAATGAGCAGTTCTTC.